The clone carrying this T cell receptor (beta chain) was counted a few times. Its antigen remains unknown. Each CDR3 protein is one row after TCRdb ran MiXCR on the reads. The sample has more than 85,000 distinct CDR3 sequences; about 15% are singletons. The sample comes from a study of T cell repertoires in cytomegalovirus infection. Study details: The public TCR beta signatures pointed to both CMV infection and matching HLA type.

Study-wide results and limits: There were HLA-C-restricted CMV-specific TCR beta clonotypes dominating the ex vivo response.

Sequenced input: PBMCs. The sequence derives from a human donor in good health (CMV status not recorded). Some clones in this sample may be carry-over from other donors' samples.

CDR3 DNA sequence: TGTGCCAGCAGTTCTGGCGGGGGAGATACGCAGTATTTT. Residues: CASSSGGGDTQYF. This sequence joins TRBV12-3 or TRBV12-4 and TRBJ2-3; 7 nucleotides agree with TRBD2. Trimming cost V 4 bases and J 5 bases; bases outside gene matches: 3. This CDR3 spans 13 amino acids.